Given below is one T cell receptor beta chain in context. What this receptor recognizes is not known. No base-level quality is on record; no much larger clone is a single base apart. In the ViraFEST assay, PBMC were stimulated with viral peptide pools, and TCR sequencing was then used to find antigen-specific CD4+ T cell clonotypes based on their expansion. After more than 9 days of culture, CD4+ T cells were isolated with the EasySep CD4+ T cell isolation kit. Two doses of either the BNT162b2 or the mRNA-1273 mRNA SARS-CoV-2 vaccine were administered to participants. The absence of prior SARS-CoV-2 infection in healthy vaccine recipients was confirmed by negative nucleocapsid antibodies before and after vaccination. Roughly 1.9 million PBMC per well were cultured with 10 ug/ml peptides in IMDM containing 5% human AB serum, about 9.7 IU/ml IL-2 and gentamicin. Half of the culture medium was replaced with fresh IL-2-containing medium on days 3 and 7. Each peptide stimulation condition was cultured in triplicate wells unless otherwise noted. Using Ficoll-Paque Plus gradient centrifugation, PBMC were separated from whole blood and then either used fresh or cryopreserved at -140C. The overlapping peptide pools covered the spike proteins of SARS-CoV-2 as well as those of the common cold coronaviruses HCoV-NL63, HCoV-OC43 and HCoV-229E. The QIAamp micro DNA kit was used to extract genomic DNA from the cultured CD4+ T cells.

The method behind the library was the immunoSEQ multiplex PCR assay. TCR beta CDR3 sequencing was performed on DNA from the cultured, isolated CD4+ T cells. The authors' analysis ran thus. The analysis removed non-productive TCR sequences, trimmed reads to the CDR3 region, and retained only CDR3s that were 7 or more amino acids long. The MANAFEST web app was used to identify antigen-specific clonotypes by comparing expansion in peptide wells with expansion in reference cultures. To be called positive, a clone needed expansion at FDR<0.05 compared with the reference and with all other wells, an odds ratio greater than 5, and a frequency greater than 0.1% in two replicate wells. A clonotype was defined as cross-reactive if the clonotype was significantly expanded both in SARS-CoV-2 spike wells and in at least one common cold coronavirus spike condition. CDR3 similarity was assessed by Levenshtein distance using the stringdist R package, and unrooted trees were constructed with ape in R 3.6.1. TCRdb took over this immuneACCESS table, retaining in-frame rearrangements with V and J assigned. Such tables are incomplete; in checked studies, under half of the missing clones stem from an unresolved V gene, and the remainder is unexplained. V, J and clone size were drawn from that table, and D and trimming were deduced from the DNA. This sample gives tens of thousands of clones in total; just under 75% of them show up just once. Around 15% of the sample is held by the ten biggest clonotypes.

This entry is derived from a study of vaccination effects on CD4 cells after COVID-19 (dated by TCRdb to 2021 to 2024). Regarding the research as a whole: Post-vaccine samples across the study were collected a median of 72 days after the second dose, with a range of 14 to 241. Cultures from other donors in the study were sequenced with the Oncomine TCR Beta short-read assay on an Illumina iSeq 100. Altogether, some 10 COVID-19 convalescent patients and 4 SARS-CoV-2-naive healthy vaccine recipients made up the full study. In both COVID-19 convalescent patients and infection-naive vaccine recipients, the study compared SARS-CoV-2 spike-specific CD4+ TCR repertoires from before mRNA vaccination with those from after it. Here is what the overall study found, with its caveats: In healthy vaccine recipients, vaccine-induced clones were almost all SARS-CoV-2 mono-reactive, with only 1 of 255 being cross-reactive with common cold coronaviruses. The study was limited by a small number of convalescent patients and lacked early post-infection timepoints. Both infection-induced and vaccine-induced clones contracted markedly at late post-vaccination timepoints, which is consistent with waning T cell responses.

The CDR1 and CDR2 encoded by the germline V gene (reference sequence) are SEHNR and FQNEAQ. Trimming takes 7 bases from V and 4 bases from J, and the germline ends sit 10 bases apart. Reading from cysteine to phenylalanine, the CDR3 counts 12 amino acids. Only the CDR3 DNA is retained, 36 bases long and in frame from the first base. This receptor was taken from a human donor who received a COVID-19 vaccine. Sequenced material: CD4+ T cells from PBMCs cultured with HCoV-229E spike peptides, taken after COVID-19 vaccination. The label giving this sample's cell subset or site can be read as: HCoV-229E spike overlapping peptide pool stimulation. The chain couples TRBV7-9 to TRBJ1-2, with the D gene call left open. Here the CDR3 is given as CASIKDGYGYTF. DNA sequence: TGTGCCAGCATCAAGGACGGCTATGGCTACACCTTC.